This TCR beta chain stems from a study of blood T cell repertoires in COVID-19. V shed 6 bases and J shed 7 bases, with 6 bases lying between them. The germline gives CDR1 MNHNS, CDR2 SASEGT. The CDR3 runs 10 residues. Original handling: From reference gene primer amplification, estimates of nucleated cell counts were derived. Generated by immunoSEQ multiplex PCR, the TCRdb table keeps only in-frame clones and is missing some. The DNA was the basis for D and trimming; V, J and clone size are from that table. The sample carries 200,000 to 250,000 clones, around 83% recorded once. The clonotype originates from a woman between 50 and 59 years old with COVID-19, enrolled during active disease. The chain has TRBV6-1 and TRBJ1-1, with D unresolved. Sequenced material: peripheral blood. The CDR3 region is CASRIVEAFF. The CDR3 region has the DNA TGTGCCAGCAGAATCGTTGAAGCTTTCTTT.